This T cell receptor beta chain was documented in a study of cytomegalovirus exposure and HLA in healthy donors. These donors counted as nominally healthy when sampled, but unrecorded immune exposures were likely. The germline CDR1 and CDR2 sequences are KGHSH and LQKENI. V shed 3 bases, J shed 10 bases, and the junction held 11 bases outside the gene matches. This CDR3 comprises 15 residues. Regarding this clone: Its antigen is currently unknown.

PCR primers comprised 60 Vbeta and 13 Jbeta primers. The protocol was immunoSEQ multiplex PCR, while the TCRdb copy is restricted to in-frame clones and leaves out a portion. The sample records about 120,000 clones, approximately 9.4% being singletons. Broader study findings: The authors enumerated some 170 TCR beta chains as linked to cytomegalovirus.

The chain carries TRBV18 and TRBJ2-1; TRBD1 agrees at 8 bases. Specimen: PBMCs. This clonotype was sampled from a man in his thirties or forties in good health and CMV-seronegative. This chain's CDR3 is CASSPTGTGPLEQFF. As DNA, the CDR3 is TGTGCCAGCTCACCGACCGGGACAGGTCCCCTAGAGCAGTTCTTC.